The present T cell receptor (beta chain) was sequenced within a study of blood T cell repertoires in COVID-19. The overall study: Sites across the United States, Italy and Spain contributed samples from acute and convalescent COVID-19. T cells, B-cell-depleted T cells, or PBMCs supplied cDNA or gDNA.

CDR3 length: 13 amino acids. Germline V gene sequence: CDR1 SEHNR, CDR2 FQNEAQ (reference sequence). V lost 5 bases to trimming and J lost 4 bases, with 11 bases between them. How the authors handled the data: The assay estimated nucleated cells by amplifying reference gene primers. TCRdb's table, derived via immunoSEQ multiplex PCR, lists solely in-frame clones and lacks some. Clone size and the V and J calls come from that table; the DNA yielded D and trimming. Altogether some 200,000 clones are present, 85% to 90% being singletons, with the ten largest covering roughly 2.2%. V usage is TRBV7-9 and J usage is TRBJ1-1; D is ambiguous. The sequence came from a woman aged 45-65 years with acute or convalescent COVID-19. Sequenced input: peripheral blood. CDR3 bases: TGTGCCAGCAGCCTAAGCGGGGTCACTGAAGCTTTCTTT. This translates into CASSLSGVTEAFF.